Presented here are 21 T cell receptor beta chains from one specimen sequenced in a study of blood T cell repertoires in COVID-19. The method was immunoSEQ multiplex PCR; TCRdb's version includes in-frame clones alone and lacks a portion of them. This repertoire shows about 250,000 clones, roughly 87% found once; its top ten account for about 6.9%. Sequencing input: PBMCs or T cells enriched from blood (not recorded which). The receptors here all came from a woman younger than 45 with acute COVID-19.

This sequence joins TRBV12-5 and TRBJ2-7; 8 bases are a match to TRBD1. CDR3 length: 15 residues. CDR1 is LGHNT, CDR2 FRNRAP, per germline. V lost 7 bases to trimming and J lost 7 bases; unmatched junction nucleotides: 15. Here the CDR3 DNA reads TGTGCTAGTGCTAACCCGAGACAGGGGTGGAGGGAGCAGTACTTC. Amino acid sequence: CASANPRQGWREQYF.

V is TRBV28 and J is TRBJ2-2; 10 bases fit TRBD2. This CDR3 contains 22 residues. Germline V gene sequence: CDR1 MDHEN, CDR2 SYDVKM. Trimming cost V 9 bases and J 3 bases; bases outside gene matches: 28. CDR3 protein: CASRDYKGRPKRTSGDTGELFF. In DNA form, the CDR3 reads TGTGCCAGTCGAGATTACAAGGGCAGGCCGAAAAGGACTAGCGGAGACACCGGGGAGCTGTTTTTT. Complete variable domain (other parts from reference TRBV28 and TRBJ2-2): DVKVTQSSRYLVKRTGEKVFLECVQDMDHENMFWYRQDPGLGLRLIYFSYDVKMKEKGDIPEGYSVSREKKERFSLILESASTNQTSMYLCASRDYKGRPKRTSGDTGELFFGEGSRLTVL.

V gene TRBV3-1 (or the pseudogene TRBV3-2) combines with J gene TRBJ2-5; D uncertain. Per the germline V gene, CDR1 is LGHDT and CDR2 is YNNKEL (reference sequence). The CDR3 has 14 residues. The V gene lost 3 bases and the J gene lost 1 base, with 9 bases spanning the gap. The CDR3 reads CASSQAPPQETQYF. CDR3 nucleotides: TGTGCCAGCAGCCAGGCCCCCCCCCAAGAGACCCAGTACTTC.

The CDR3 region has the DNA TGCGCCAGCAGCCAAGATCGGGGAGCTTTTGCCAAAAACATTCAGTACTTC. Translating gives CASSQDRGAFAKNIQYF. The rearrangement uses TRBV4-3 and TRBJ2-4; the D gene is possibly TRBD2 (5 bases). The CDR3 covers 17 residues. The V gene's germline CDR1 is LGHNA and CDR2 YSLEER. The germline V and J ends were trimmed by 0 bases and 1 base, with 13 bases remaining between them.

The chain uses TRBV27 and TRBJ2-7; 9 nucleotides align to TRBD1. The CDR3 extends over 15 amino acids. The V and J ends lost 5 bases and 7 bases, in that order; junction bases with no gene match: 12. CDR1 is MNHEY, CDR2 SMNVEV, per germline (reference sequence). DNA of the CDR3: TGTGCCAGCAGTCCCATCAGCACAGGGGGCGGTGAGCAGTACTTC. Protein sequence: CASSPISTGGGEQYF.

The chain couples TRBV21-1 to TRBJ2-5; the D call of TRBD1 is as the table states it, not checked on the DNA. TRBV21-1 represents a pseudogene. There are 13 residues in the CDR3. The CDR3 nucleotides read TGTGCCAGGGGGGGACAGGGTGAAGAGACCCAGTACTTC. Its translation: CARGGQGEETQYF.

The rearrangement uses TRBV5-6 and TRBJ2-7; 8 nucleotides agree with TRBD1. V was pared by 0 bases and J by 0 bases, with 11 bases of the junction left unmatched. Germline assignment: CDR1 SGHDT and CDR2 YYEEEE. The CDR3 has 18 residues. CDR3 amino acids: CASSLGTGLVSRSYEQYF. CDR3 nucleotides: TGTGCCAGCAGCTTGGGGACAGGGCTTGTGTCTCGCTCCTACGAGCAGTACTTC.

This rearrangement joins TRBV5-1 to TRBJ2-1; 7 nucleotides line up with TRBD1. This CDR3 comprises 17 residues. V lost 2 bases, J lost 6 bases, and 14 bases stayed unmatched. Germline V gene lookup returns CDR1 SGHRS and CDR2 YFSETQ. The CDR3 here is CASSFHRTGQRPNEQFF. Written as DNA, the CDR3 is TGCGCCAGCAGCTTCCATAGAACGGGACAGCGCCCCAATGAGCAGTTCTTC.

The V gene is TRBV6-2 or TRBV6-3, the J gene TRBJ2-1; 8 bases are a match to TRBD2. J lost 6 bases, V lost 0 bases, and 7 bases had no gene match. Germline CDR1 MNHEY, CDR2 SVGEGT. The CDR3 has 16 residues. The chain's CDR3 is CASSYSRGLVGNEQFF. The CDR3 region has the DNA TGTGCCAGCAGTTACTCGAGGGGACTAGTGGGCAATGAGCAGTTCTTC.

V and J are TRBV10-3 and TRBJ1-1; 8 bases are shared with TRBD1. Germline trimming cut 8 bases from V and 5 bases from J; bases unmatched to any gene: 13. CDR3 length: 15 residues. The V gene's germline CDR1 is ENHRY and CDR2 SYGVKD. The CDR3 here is CAIGPTGGRQTEAFF. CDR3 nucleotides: TGTGCCATCGGACCAACAGGGGGGCGGCAGACTGAAGCTTTCTTT.

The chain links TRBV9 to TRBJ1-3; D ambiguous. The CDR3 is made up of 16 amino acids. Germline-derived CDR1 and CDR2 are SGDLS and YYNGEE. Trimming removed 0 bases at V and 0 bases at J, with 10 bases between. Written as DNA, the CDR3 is TGTGCCAGCAGCGTAGAGGGCGGGTCCTCTGGAAACACCATATATTTT. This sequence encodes CASSVEGGSSGNTIYF.

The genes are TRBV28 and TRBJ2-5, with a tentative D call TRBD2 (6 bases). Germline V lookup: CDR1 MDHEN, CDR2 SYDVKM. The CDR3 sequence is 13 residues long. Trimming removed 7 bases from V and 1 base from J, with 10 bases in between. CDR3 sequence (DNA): TGTGCCAGCACCCAGGGAGGCCAAGAGACCCAGTACTTC. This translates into CASTQGGQETQYF.

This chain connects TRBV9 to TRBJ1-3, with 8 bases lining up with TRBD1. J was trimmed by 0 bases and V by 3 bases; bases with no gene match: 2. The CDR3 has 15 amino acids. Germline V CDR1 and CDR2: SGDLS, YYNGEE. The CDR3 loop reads CASSATGGSGNTIYF. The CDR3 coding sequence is TGTGCCAGCAGCGCAACAGGGGGCTCTGGAAACACCATATATTTT.

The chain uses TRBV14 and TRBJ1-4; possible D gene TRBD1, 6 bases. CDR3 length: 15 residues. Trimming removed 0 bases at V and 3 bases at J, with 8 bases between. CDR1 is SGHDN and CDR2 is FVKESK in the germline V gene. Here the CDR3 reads CASSQDSGANEKLFF. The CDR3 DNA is TGTGCCAGCAGCCAAGACTCAGGGGCTAATGAAAAACTGTTTTTT.

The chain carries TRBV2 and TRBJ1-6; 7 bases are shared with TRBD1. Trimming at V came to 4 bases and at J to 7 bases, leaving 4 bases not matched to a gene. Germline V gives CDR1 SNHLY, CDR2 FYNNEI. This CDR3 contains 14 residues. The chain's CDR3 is CASSAGRGNSPLHF. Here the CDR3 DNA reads TGTGCCAGCAGTGCGGGCAGGGGGAATTCACCCCTCCACTTT.

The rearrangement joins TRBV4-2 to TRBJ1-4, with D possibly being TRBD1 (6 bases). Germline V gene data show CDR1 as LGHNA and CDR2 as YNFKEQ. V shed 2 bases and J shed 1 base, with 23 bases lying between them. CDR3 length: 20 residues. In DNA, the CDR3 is TGTGCCAGCAGCCAATGGGGGGGCAGGCGGGAGTTCGGAACTAATGAAAAACTGTTTTTT. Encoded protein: CASSQWGGRREFGTNEKLFF.

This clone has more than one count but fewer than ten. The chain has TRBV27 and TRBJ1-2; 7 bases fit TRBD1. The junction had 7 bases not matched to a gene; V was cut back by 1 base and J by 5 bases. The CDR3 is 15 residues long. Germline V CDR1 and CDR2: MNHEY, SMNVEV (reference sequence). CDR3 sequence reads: CASSLFRGESYGYTF. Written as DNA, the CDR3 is TGTGCCAGCAGTTTATTCAGGGGGGAAAGTTATGGCTACACCTTC.

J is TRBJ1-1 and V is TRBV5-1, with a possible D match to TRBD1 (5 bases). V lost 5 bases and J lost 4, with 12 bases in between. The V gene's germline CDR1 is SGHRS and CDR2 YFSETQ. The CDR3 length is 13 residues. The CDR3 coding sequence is TGCGCCAGCAGGCTGGGGCCCGGCACTGAAGCTTTCTTT. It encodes CASRLGPGTEAFF.

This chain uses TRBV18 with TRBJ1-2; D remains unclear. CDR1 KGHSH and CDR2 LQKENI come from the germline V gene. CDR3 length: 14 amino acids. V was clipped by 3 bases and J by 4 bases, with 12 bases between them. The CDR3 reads CASSPGAGSYGYTF. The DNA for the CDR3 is TGTGCCAGCTCACCGGGAGCTGGGAGCTATGGCTACACCTTC.

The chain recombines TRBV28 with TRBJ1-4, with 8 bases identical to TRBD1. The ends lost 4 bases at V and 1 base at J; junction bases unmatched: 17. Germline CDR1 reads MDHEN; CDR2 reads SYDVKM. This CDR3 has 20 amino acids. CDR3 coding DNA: TGTGCCAGCAGTTGGCCCCGACAGGGGACGAACTCATTAACTAATGAAAAACTGTTTTTT. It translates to CASSWPRQGTNSLTNEKLFF. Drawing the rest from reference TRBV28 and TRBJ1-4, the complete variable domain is DVKVTQSSRYLVKRTGEKVFLECVQDMDHENMFWYRQDPGLGLRLIYFSYDVKMKEKGDIPEGYSVSREKKERFSLILESASTNQTSMYLCASSWPRQGTNSLTNEKLFFGSGTQLSVL.

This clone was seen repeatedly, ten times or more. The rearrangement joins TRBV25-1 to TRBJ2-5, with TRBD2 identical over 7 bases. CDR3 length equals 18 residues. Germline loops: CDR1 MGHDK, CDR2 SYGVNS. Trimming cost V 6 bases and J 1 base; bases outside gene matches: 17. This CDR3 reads CASSDYLGLVAGQETQYF. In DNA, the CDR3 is TGTGCCAGCAGCGACTACCTAGGGTTGGTAGCGGGCCAAGAGACCCAGTACTTC.